These 5 T cell receptor beta chains share one sample of origin, sequenced in a study of vaccination effects on CD4 cells after COVID-19. These receptors' antigens are unknown. Using immunoSEQ multiplex PCR, the repertoire was profiled, and TCRdb retains in-frame clones only, with some absent. The table shows under 80,000 clones, with around four fifths occurring only once. Within the ViraFEST assay, antigen-specific CD4+ T cells underwent expansion with viral peptide pools prior to sequencing. Isolation of CD4+ T cells took place after about 10 days of culture. Two doses of BNT162b2 or mRNA-1273 vaccine were administered to participants. Sequenced material: CD4+ T cells from PBMCs cultured with HCoV-OC43 spike peptides, taken after COVID-19 vaccination. As to subset: HCoV-OC43 spike overlapping peptide pool stimulation. The receptors were gathered from a human donor who received a COVID-19 vaccine.

The chain is built from TRBV2 and TRBJ1-6; D is possibly TRBD1 (5 bases). Trimming shortened V by 4 bases and J by 0 bases, and 7 bases separated the two germline ends. CDR3 length equals 15 residues. Germline loops: CDR1 SNHLY, CDR2 FYNNEI. Here the CDR3 DNA reads TGTGCCAGCAGTGCCGACAGCTCCTATAATTCACCCCTCCACTTT. Residues: CASSADSSYNSPLHF.

This clone counts as medium-sized. This chain joins TRBV27 and TRBJ2-3; D ambiguous. Germline assignment: CDR1 MNHEY and CDR2 SMNVEV (reference sequence). This CDR3 comprises 15 residues. V dropped 3 bases and J dropped 5 bases, with 15 bases sitting between them. CDR3 region: CASSLAATNGDTQYF. The CDR3 bases are TGTGCCAGCAGTTTGGCAGCAACTAACGGAGATACGCAGTATTTT.

The chain combines TRBV6-6 with TRBJ2-3; 9 bases agree with TRBD1. Germline V gene sequence: CDR1 MNHNY, CDR2 SVGAGI (reference sequence). Germline trimming cut 5 bases from V and 2 bases from J; bases unmatched to any gene: 5. The CDR3 is made up of 15 amino acids. Here the CDR3 reads CASSHRDRDTDTQYF. CDR3 nucleotides: TGTGCCAGCAGTCACCGGGACAGGGACACAGATACGCAGTATTTT.

V usage is TRBV7-2 and J usage is TRBJ2-2, with D unclear. Deletions cut 1 base from V and 0 bases from J, with 6 bases between. In germline, CDR1 is SGHTA, CDR2 FQGNSA. The CDR3 extends over 15 amino acids. The CDR3 sequence: CASSLVASNTGELFF. The CDR3 DNA reads TGTGCCAGCAGCTTAGTCGCCTCGAACACCGGGGAGCTGTTTTTT.

The chain recombines TRBV11-2 with TRBJ1-2, with a weak D call TRBD1 (5 bases). Germline V gene data show CDR1 as SGHAT and CDR2 as FQNNGV. This CDR3 contains 16 residues. Trimming removed 5 bases at V and 0 bases at J, with 16 bases between. The CDR3 reads CASSPRGGLTNYGYTF. The CDR3 region has the DNA TGTGCCAGCAGCCCGAGGGGCGGTCTGACTAACTATGGCTACACCTTC.